Listed below are T cell receptor beta chains from one sample, sequenced in a study of T cell responses to AZD1222 COVID-19 vaccine. Here immunoSEQ multiplex PCR was the method, and the copy in TCRdb shows in-frame clones only, minus some. Found here are about 120,000 clones, 90% to 95% of them singletons; the top ten hold under 3.5%. Sequences were derived from peripheral blood, sampled on day 0 of AZD1222 vaccination. The receptors here all came from an adult in good health. Both conserved end residues are part of each CDR3. Each record gives: V gene, CDR3 length, D gene, J gene, clone size, CDR3 protein, CDR3 DNA. D genes are given only for firm matches. Only part of the rows carry a size: once, few, many, or a class if the clone is expanded.

>TRBV18|13|TRBD1|TRBJ2-7|-
CATSRDRDSEQYF
TGTGCCACGTCCCGGGACAGGGACTCCGAGCAGTACTTC
>TRBV19|14|-|TRBJ1-2|-
CASSIGGQAGGYTF
TGTGCCAGTAGTATTGGGGGGCAGGCGGGCGGCTACACCTTC
>TRBV10-3|15|TRBD2|TRBJ2-3|-
CATGPGLAAKDTQYF
TGTGCCACCGGACCGGGACTAGCGGCCAAAGATACGCAGTATTTT
>TRBV6-5|14|-|TRBJ1-1|-
CASKMGRGNTEAFF
TGTGCCAGCAAGATGGGACGGGGGAACACTGAAGCTTTCTTT
>TRBV28|16|TRBD1|TRBJ1-1|once
CASSHTGTGANTEAFF
TGTGCCAGCAGTCATACCGGGACAGGGGCGAACACTGAAGCTTTCTTT
>TRBV15|15|-|TRBJ1-5|-
CATSRGGQGTQPQHF
TGTGCCACCAGCAGAGGAGGGCAGGGGACTCAGCCCCAGCATTTT
>TRBV7-9|17|TRBD2|TRBJ2-5|-
CASSYGTSGISWETQYF
TGTGCCAGCAGCTACGGGACTAGCGGGATATCTTGGGAGACCCAGTACTTC
>TRBV2|12|-|TRBJ1-2|-
CASEEGRAGYTF
TGTGCCAGCGAGGAAGGCAGGGCTGGCTACACCTTC
>TRBV28|16|-|TRBJ1-6|-
CASSLSTGTANSPLHF
TGTGCCAGCAGTTTAAGTACAGGGACGGCCAATTCACCCCTCCACTTT
>TRBV5-1|15|-|TRBJ1-1|-
CASSLVAGVDTEAFF
TGCGCCAGCAGCTTGGTTGCGGGAGTGGACACTGAAGCTTTCTTT